The 23 T cell receptor beta chains below come from one sample, sequenced in a study of blood T cells in healthy people across ages. A sample-barcoded 5' primer and a J-beta primer mix were used in a second PCR of roughly 7 to 11 cycles. MiXCR, applied by TCRdb to the 5' RACE reads, yields one record per CDR3 protein. The data contain hundreds of thousands of distinct CDR3 sequences, roughly 20% of them singletons. Sequenced sample: blood. All receptors come from a man between 65 and 85 years old in good health.

This chain links TRBV4-2 with TRBJ1-6, with D uncertain. This CDR3 spans 16 amino acids. Germline-derived CDR1 and CDR2 are LGHNA and YNFKEQ. V shed 0 bases and J shed 0 bases, with 6 bases lying between them. CDR3 DNA sequence: TGTGCCAGCAGCCAAGAAGTCAGCTCCTATAATTCACCCCTCCACTTT. Protein sequence: CASSQEVSSYNSPLHF.

This clonotype was observed a few times. The rearrangement joins TRBV10-3 to TRBJ2-3, with D possibly matching TRBD2 (5 bases). Per germline, CDR1 ENHRY and CDR2 SYGVKD. The CDR3 totals 16 residues. With 3 bases removed from V and 2 bases from J, the gap between germline ends came to 15 bases. The CDR3 protein is CAISDFAGRLTDTQYF. The CDR3 DNA reads as TGTGCCATCAGTGATTTCGCGGGCAGACTCACAGATACGCAGTATTTT.

This clonotype was seen a handful of times. This chain connects TRBV5-1 to TRBJ1-1, with 10 bases fitting TRBD1. After removal of 4 bases from V and 3 bases from J, the junction contained 9 bases not matched to a gene. The CDR3 is made up of 16 amino acids. Germline lookup yields CDR1 SGHRS and CDR2 YFSETQ. CDR3 coding DNA: TGCGCCAGCAGCAAAGGACAGGGGGACGGGCACACTGAAGCTTTCTTT. Translation: CASSKGQGDGHTEAFF.

J is TRBJ2-3 and V is TRBV5-1, with a possible D match to TRBD1 (5 bases). CDR1 and CDR2 from the germline V gene are SGHRS and YFSETQ. CDR3 size: 14 residues. Deletions cut 2 bases from V and 4 bases from J, with 11 bases between. In DNA, the CDR3 is TGCGCCAGCAGCTTAGGGGTTAGTTCAGATACGCAGTATTTT. Encoded protein: CASSLGVSSDTQYF.

A remark on this clonotype: A much larger clone differs by one base, so this may be a read error. The V gene is TRBV12-3 or TRBV12-4, the J gene TRBJ2-3; TRBD2 matches 7 bases. There are 15 residues in the CDR3. Written as DNA, the CDR3 is TGTGCCAGCAGTCTCGGGGGGTTTAGCACAGATGCGCAGTATTTT. Its protein is CASSLGGFSTDAQYF.

This clonotype has only one observation. This chain connects TRBV7-2 to TRBJ2-1; possibly TRBD2 for D (6 bases). There are 17 residues in the CDR3. Germline V gene data show CDR1 as SGHTA and CDR2 as FQGNSA. Deletions cut 4 bases from V and 7 bases from J, with 23 bases between. The CDR3 DNA sequence: TGTGCCAGCAGCTCCCTCTTGGGAGGCCCATACAGGAATGAGCAGTTCTTC. Its translation: CASSSLLGGPYRNEQFF.

This clonotype has just a few counts. The chain combines TRBV12-3 or TRBV12-4 with TRBJ2-5; 9 nucleotides match TRBD2. The DNA end favors TRBJ2-1, so the J call may be wrong. This CDR3 spans 14 amino acids. DNA for the CDR3: TGTGCCAGCAGTTGGCGGGAGGGCTCCAATGAGCAGTTCTTC. This gives the protein CASSWREGSNEQFF.

The chain has TRBV7-2 and TRBJ2-3, with 8 bases that match TRBD1. The J segment lost 2 bases and the V segment lost 6 bases, leaving 10 bases of the junction unmatched. CDR1 is SGHTA and CDR2 is FQGNSA in the germline V gene. The CDR3 contains 16 residues. The CDR3 is CASRPFPGQVTDTQYF. CDR3 nucleotides: TGTGCCAGCAGACCTTTTCCGGGACAGGTCACAGATACGCAGTATTTT.

A note on this clonotype: The junction differs from germline at one of its ends, possibly a read error. The genes are TRBV6-6 and TRBJ1-4, with a tentative D call TRBD1 (6 bases). The germline CDR1 and CDR2 sequences are MNHNY and SVGAGI (reference sequence). The CDR3 covers 14 residues. CDR3: CASRSTGTNQKLFF. The CDR3 DNA follows: TGTGCCAGCAGATCCACAGGGACTAATCAAAAACTGTTTTTT.

To note about this clonotype: Given the absence of the conserved phenylalanine or tryptophan at the CDR3 end, a read error is likely. The J gene is TRBJ1-2, the V gene TRBV6-4; tentative D call: TRBD1 (5 bases). Per the germline V gene, CDR1 is MRHNA and CDR2 is SNTAGT. This CDR3 is built from 17 residues. The ends were cut back, 6 bases at V and 5 bases at J, with 25 bases in the middle. For the CDR3, the DNA is TGTGCCAGCAGCCTCAAGAATTCTAATTGGGGGGAATATGGCTACACCCTC. This codes for CASSLKNSNWGEYGYTL.

The rearrangement joins TRBV6-1 to TRBJ2-3; perhaps TRBD1 as D (5 bases). Deletions cut 2 bases from V and 6 bases from J, with 15 bases between. Germline V gene data show CDR1 as MNHNS and CDR2 as SASEGT. The CDR3 is 15 residues long. The CDR3 nucleotides are TGTGCCAGCAGTGAATTAGCAGGGCGGTCGGATACGCAGTATTTT. Translation gives CASSELAGRSDTQYF.

This clonotype was observed a few times. The chain recombines TRBV10-3 with TRBJ1-5, with D possibly being TRBD1 (6 bases). Trimming cost V 8 bases and J 0 bases, with 8 bases left between them. Germline loops: CDR1 ENHRY, CDR2 SYGVKD. This CDR3 is 13 amino acids long. Here the CDR3 reads CAIGGPSNQPQHF. The CDR3 DNA sequence: TGTGCCATCGGGGGCCCTAGCAATCAGCCCCAGCATTTT.

This clonotype showed up many times. This chain connects TRBV12-3 or TRBV12-4 to TRBJ1-4; no reliable D call. The CDR3 has 14 residues. V lost 2 bases to trimming and J lost 12 bases, with 16 bases between them. Here the CDR3 DNA reads TGTGCCAGCAGTTTAACTGGAGTGATTTCGGAACTGTTTTTT. Translated: CASSLTGVISELFF.

In regard to this clonotype: One end of the junction varies from germline; a read error may be responsible. V gene TRBV18 combines with J gene TRBJ2-3; tentative D call: TRBD1 (5 bases). Germline-derived CDR1 and CDR2 are KGHSH and LQKENI. The CDR3 spans 16 residues. CDR3: CACSPIASRAADTQYF. In DNA, the CDR3 is TGTGCCTGCTCACCAATAGCCTCCAGGGCGGCAGATACGCAGTATTTT.

V is TRBV6-1 and J is TRBJ2-5; D gene uncertain. CDR1 and CDR2 (germline): MNHNS, SASEGT. This CDR3 region has 15 residues. The V gene lost 2 bases and the J gene lost 1 base, with 11 bases spanning the gap. CDR3 bases: TGTGCCAGCAGTGAAATCACTCGACTCCAAGAGACCCAGTACTTC. Protein product: CASSEITRLQETQYF.

The V and J genes are TRBV6-5 and TRBJ2-1, with 11 bases identical to TRBD2. CDR3 length: 15 residues. Trimming took 5 bases from V and 5 from J; bases not matched to a gene: 5. CDR1 is MNHEY and CDR2 is SVGAGI in the germline V gene. CDR3 nucleotide sequence: TGTGCCAGCAGTCTTAGCGGGGGGGCGCACAATGAGCAGTTCTTC. It codes for CASSLSGGAHNEQFF.

This clonotype was found a few times. This rearrangement joins TRBV25-1 to TRBJ1-2, with TRBD1 matching over 7 bases. With V trimmed by 6 bases and J by 7 bases, 8 bases remained unmatched. Germline V CDR1 and CDR2: MGHDK, SYGVNS. This CDR3 region has 13 residues. The CDR3 sequence is CASSHDRVGGYTF. The CDR3 DNA is TGTGCCAGCAGCCACGACAGGGTCGGTGGCTACACCTTC.

V and J are TRBV9 and TRBJ2-7; D may be TRBD1 or TRBD2 (5 bases each). Matching the DNA end better, TRBJ2-1 makes the J call doubtful. CDR1 SGDLS and CDR2 YYNGEE come from the germline V gene. The CDR3 totals 16 residues. The CDR3 region is CASSGGPSLLDNEQFF. CDR3 sequence (DNA): TGTGCCAGCAGCGGGGGACCGTCCCTCTTAGACAATGAGCAGTTCTTC.

This clonotype was recorded a few times. Here the CDR3 DNA reads TGCGCCAGCAGCAGACTAGCGGGGGACACAGATACGCAGTATTTT. This encodes CASSRLAGDTDTQYF. The chain joins TRBV5-1 to TRBJ2-3, with 12 bases that match TRBD2. Germline CDR1 and CDR2: SGHRS and YFSETQ. The trim removed 4 bases at V and 2 bases at J, leaving 2 bases unmatched. The CDR3 has 15 amino acids.

This sequence joins TRBV6-5 and TRBJ1-2, with TRBD1 identical over 7 bases. V was pared by 6 bases and J by 6 bases, with 1 base of the junction left unmatched. Germline CDR1 and CDR2: MNHEY and SVGAGI. The CDR3 runs 11 residues. The CDR3 nucleotides are TGTGCCAGCAGACAGGGGCATGGCTACACCTTC. This gives the protein CASRQGHGYTF.

A note on this clonotype: At one end the junction does not follow the germline gene, possibly because of a read error. The chain uses TRBV20-1 and TRBJ2-5, with a weak D call TRBD2 (6 bases). Germline loops: CDR1 DFQATT, CDR2 SNEGSKA (reference sequence). The CDR3 is 13 residues long. The CDR3 nucleotides read TGCAGTGCTACCCGCGGGGTAAGGAATGAGCAGTCCTTC. Amino acids: CSATRGVRNEQSF.

This clonotype occurred a few times. V usage is TRBV3-1 and J usage is TRBJ2-4, with D possibly TRBD1 on 5 matching bases. The length of the CDR3 is 17 residues. Trimming took 0 bases from V and 2 from J, leaving 14 bases between them. Germline V gene data show CDR1 as LGHDT and CDR2 as YNNKEL (reference sequence). Here the CDR3 DNA reads TGTGCCAGCAGCCAAGAATCCAGGGCAAGGTCCAAAAACATTCAGTACTTC. This sequence encodes CASSQESRARSKNIQYF.

The rearrangement joins TRBV12-3 or TRBV12-4 to TRBJ2-1; possibly TRBD2 for D (8 bases). Trimming removed 6 bases from V and 10 bases from J, with 19 bases in between. The CDR3 is 14 residues long. In DNA, the CDR3 is TGTGCCAGCAGCCTAACTATAGCGGGACAGGAGCAGTTCTTC. Protein: CASSLTIAGQEQFF.